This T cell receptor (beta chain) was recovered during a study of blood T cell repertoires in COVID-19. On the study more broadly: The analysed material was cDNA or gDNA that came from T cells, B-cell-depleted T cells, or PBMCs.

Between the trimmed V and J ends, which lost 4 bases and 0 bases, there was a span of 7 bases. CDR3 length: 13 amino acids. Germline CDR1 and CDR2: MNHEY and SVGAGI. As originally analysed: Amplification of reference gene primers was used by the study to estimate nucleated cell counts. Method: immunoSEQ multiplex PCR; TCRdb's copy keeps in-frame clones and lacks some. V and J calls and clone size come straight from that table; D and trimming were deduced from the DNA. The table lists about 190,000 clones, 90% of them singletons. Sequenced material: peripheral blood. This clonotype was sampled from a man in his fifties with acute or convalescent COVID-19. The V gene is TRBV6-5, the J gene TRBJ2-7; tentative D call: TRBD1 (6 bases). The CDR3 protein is CASSWDISYEQYF. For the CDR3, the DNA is TGTGCCAGCAGTTGGGACATCTCCTACGAGCAGTACTTC.